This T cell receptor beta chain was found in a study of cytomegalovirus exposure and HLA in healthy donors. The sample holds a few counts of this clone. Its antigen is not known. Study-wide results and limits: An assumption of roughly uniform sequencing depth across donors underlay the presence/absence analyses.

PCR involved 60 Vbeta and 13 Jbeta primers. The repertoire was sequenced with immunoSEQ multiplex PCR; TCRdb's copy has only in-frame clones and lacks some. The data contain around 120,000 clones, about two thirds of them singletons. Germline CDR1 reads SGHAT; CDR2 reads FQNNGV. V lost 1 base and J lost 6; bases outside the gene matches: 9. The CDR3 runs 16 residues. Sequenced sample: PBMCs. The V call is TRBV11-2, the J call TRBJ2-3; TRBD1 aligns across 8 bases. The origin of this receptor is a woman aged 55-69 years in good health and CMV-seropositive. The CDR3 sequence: CASSLVQSGGSDTQYF. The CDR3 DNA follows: TGTGCCAGCAGCTTAGTTCAATCAGGGGGCAGCGATACGCAGTATTTT.